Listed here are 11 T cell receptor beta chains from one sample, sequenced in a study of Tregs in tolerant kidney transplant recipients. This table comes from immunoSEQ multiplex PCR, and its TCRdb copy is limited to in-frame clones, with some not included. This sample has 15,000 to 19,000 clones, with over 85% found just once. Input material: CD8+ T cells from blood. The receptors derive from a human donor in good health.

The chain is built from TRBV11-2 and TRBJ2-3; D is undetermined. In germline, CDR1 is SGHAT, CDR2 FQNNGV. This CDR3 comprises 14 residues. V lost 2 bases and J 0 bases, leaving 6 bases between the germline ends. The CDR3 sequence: CASSLRGSTDTQYF. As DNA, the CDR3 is TGTGCCAGCAGCTTAAGAGGTAGCACAGATACGCAGTATTTT.

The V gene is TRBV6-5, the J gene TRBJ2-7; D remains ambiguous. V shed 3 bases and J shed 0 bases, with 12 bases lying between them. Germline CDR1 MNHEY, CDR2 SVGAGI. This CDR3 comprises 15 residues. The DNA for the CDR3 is TGTGCCAGCAGTTATTCGGATCCATTCTCCTACGAGCAGTACTTC. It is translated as CASSYSDPFSYEQYF.

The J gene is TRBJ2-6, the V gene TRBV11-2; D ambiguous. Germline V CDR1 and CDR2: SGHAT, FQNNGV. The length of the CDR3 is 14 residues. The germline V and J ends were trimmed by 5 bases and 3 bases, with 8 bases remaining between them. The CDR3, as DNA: TGTGCCAGCAGCCTAGGGTTTGGGGCCAACGTCCTGACTTTC. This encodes CASSLGFGANVLTF.

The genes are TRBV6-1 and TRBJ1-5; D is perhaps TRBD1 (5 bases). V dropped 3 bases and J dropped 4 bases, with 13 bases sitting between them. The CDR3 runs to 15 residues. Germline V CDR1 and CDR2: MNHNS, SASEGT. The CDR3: CASSEEVGGNQPQHF. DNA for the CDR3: TGTGCCAGCAGTGAGGAGGTGGGGGGAAATCAGCCCCAGCATTTT.

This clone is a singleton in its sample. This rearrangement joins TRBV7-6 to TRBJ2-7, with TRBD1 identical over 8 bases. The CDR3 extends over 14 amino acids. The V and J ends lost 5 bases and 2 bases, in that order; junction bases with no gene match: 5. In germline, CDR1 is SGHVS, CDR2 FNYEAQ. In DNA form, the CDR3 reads TGTGCCAGCAGCGCGCTGACAGGGGCCTACGAGCAGTACTTC. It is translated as CASSALTGAYEQYF. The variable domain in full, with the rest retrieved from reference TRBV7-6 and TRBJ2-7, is GAGVSQSPRYKVTKRGQDVALRCDPISGHVSLYWYRQALGQGPEFLTYFNYEAQQDKSGLPNDRFSAERPEGSISTLTIQRTEQRDSAMYRCASSALTGAYEQYFGPGTRLTVT.

Here the CDR3 reads CAIRTETDTQYF. Here the CDR3 DNA reads TGTGCCATCAGAACAGAAACAGATACGCAGTATTTT. The chain combines TRBV10-3 with TRBJ2-3; D remains ambiguous. CDR3 size: 12 residues. Germline lookup yields CDR1 ENHRY and CDR2 SYGVKD. The V and J ends lost 6 bases and 3 bases respectively, with 7 bases between them.

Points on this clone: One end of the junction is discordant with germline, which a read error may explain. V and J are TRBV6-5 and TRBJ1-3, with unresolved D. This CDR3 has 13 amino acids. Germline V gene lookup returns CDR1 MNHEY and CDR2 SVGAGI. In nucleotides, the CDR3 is TGTGCCAGCAGTTACACCCTATACTTAATGGAACGATTT. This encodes CASSYTLYLMERF.

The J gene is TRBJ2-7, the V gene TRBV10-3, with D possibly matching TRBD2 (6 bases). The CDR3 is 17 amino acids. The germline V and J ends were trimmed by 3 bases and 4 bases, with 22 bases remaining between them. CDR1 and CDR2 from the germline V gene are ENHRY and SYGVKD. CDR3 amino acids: CAISDAVRAGRTYEQYF. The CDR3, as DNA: TGTGCCATCAGTGACGCCGTTAGGGCGGGACGCACGTACGAGCAGTACTTC.

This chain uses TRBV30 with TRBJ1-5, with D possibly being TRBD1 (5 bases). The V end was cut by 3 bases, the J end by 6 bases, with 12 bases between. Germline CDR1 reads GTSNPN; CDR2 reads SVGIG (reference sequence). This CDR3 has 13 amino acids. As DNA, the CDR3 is TGTGCCTGGAGAGAGGGGTCCGGTCAGCCCCAGCATTTT. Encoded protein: CAWREGSGQPQHF. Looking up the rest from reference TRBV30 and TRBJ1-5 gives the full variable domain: SQTIHQWPATLVQPVGSPLSLECTVEGTSNPNLYWYRQAAGRGLQLLFYSVGIGQISSEVPQNLSASRPQDRQFILSSKKLLLSDSGFYLCAWREGSGQPQHFGDGTRLSIL.

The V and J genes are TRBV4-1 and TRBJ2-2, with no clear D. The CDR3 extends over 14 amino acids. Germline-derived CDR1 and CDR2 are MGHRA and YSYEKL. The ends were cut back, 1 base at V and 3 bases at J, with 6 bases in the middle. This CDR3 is CASSQGLYTGELFF. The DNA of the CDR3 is TGCGCCAGCAGCCAAGGACTGTACACCGGGGAGCTGTTTTTT.

CDR3 DNA: TGTGCCAGCAGCTTAGCCAGCAATGAGCAGTTCTTC. Translating gives CASSLASNEQFF. This chain links TRBV7-8 with TRBJ2-1; D gene unclear. V lost 0 bases and J lost 6, with 3 bases in between. CDR1 and CDR2 from the germline V gene are SGHVS and FQNEAQ. The CDR3 extends over 12 amino acids.